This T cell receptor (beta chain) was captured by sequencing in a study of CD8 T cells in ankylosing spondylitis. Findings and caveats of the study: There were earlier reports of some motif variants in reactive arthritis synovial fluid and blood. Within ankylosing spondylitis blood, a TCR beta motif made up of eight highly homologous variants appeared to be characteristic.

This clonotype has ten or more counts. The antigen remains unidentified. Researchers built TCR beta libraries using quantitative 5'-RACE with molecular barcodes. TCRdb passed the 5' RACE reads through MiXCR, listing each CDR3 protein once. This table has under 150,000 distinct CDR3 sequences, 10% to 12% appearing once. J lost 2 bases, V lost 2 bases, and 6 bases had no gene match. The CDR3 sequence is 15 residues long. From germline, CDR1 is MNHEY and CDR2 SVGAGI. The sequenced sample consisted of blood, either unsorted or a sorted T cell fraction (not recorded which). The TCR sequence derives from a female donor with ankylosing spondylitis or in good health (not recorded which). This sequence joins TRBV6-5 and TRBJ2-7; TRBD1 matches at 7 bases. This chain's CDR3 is CASSYRDSAAYEQYF. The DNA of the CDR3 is TGTGCCAGCAGTTACCGGGACAGCGCTGCCTACGAGCAGTACTTC.